This entry lists 22 T cell receptor beta chains sequenced from one sample in a study of blood T cell repertoires in COVID-19. Profiling relied on immunoSEQ multiplex PCR, and the TCRdb table lists in-frame clones only, not all of them. The sample includes hundreds of thousands of clones, more than 80% seen only once; the top ten take roughly 1.3%. The specimen was peripheral blood. Receptors originate from a woman in her 30s with COVID-19, enrolled during active disease.

J is TRBJ2-5 and V is TRBV12-5; D may be TRBD2 (6 bases). V lost 7 bases and J 1 base, leaving 10 bases between the germline ends. Germline V gene sequence: CDR1 LGHNT, CDR2 FRNRAP. The CDR3 covers 13 residues. CDR3 sequence reads: CASVKEGQETQYF. The CDR3 DNA sequence: TGTGCTAGTGTTAAGGAGGGCCAAGAGACCCAGTACTTC.

The chain recombines TRBV6-2 or TRBV6-3 with TRBJ2-5; D possibly corresponds to TRBD2 (5 bases). The CDR3 spans 16 residues. Germline lookup yields CDR1 MNHEY and CDR2 SVGEGT. Trimming stripped 2 bases from V and 7 bases from J, with 20 bases between. The CDR3 coding sequence is TGTGCCAGCAGTTACCCCGGTGCACCCGGGATGGGGACCCAGTACTTC. This sequence encodes CASSYPGAPGMGTQYF.

CDR3 DNA sequence: TGTGCCAGTAGTATAGTTCTAGGGGGGGTAAATGAGCAGTTCTTC. Translating it yields CASSIVLGGVNEQFF. The rearrangement joins TRBV19 to TRBJ2-1, with D perhaps TRBD2 (7 bases). Trimming cost V 1 base and J 7 bases, with 14 bases left between them. Germline-derived CDR1 and CDR2 are LNHDA and SQIVND (reference sequence). The CDR3 extends over 15 amino acids.

The chain employs TRBV11-2 and TRBJ2-1; D uncertain. The CDR3 extends over 11 amino acids. Germline V gene data show CDR1 as SGHAT and CDR2 as FQNNGV. Trimming removed 3 bases from V and 10 bases from J, with 7 bases in between. CDR3 sequence reads: CASSFSSEQFF. In nucleotides, the CDR3 is TGTGCCAGCAGCTTTAGCTCGGAGCAGTTCTTC.

This clone was seen a handful of times. The chain joins TRBV4-3 to TRBJ2-1; the match to TRBD2 covers 8 bases. CDR1 and CDR2 from the germline V gene are LGHNA and YSLEER. V lost 0 bases to trimming and J lost 3 bases; unmatched junction nucleotides: 7. The CDR3 sequence is 17 residues long. CDR3 amino acids: CASSQEPAGVLYNEQFF. The CDR3 nucleotides are TGCGCCAGCAGCCAAGAACCAGCGGGAGTGCTCTACAATGAGCAGTTCTTC.

The chain joins TRBV13 to TRBJ2-7, with 9 bases lining up with TRBD1. Trimming cost V 5 bases and J 0 bases; bases outside gene matches: 8. Germline lookup yields CDR1 PRHDT and CDR2 FYEKMQ (reference sequence). This CDR3 region has 16 residues. CDR3 coding DNA: TGTGCCAGCAGCACCAAGGACAGGGGCGGCTCCTACGAGCAGTACTTC. This encodes CASSTKDRGGSYEQYF.

This rearrangement joins TRBV10-3 to TRBJ1-5, with 10 bases aligning to TRBD1. J was trimmed by 6 bases and V by 6 bases; bases with no gene match: 5. CDR3 length: 14 amino acids. Germline values: CDR1 ENHRY, CDR2 SYGVKD. The CDR3 nucleotides read TGTGCCATCAGCGGGACAGGGGTAGGTCAGCCCCAGCATTTT. Translating gives CAISGTGVGQPQHF.

The V and J genes are TRBV30 and TRBJ2-1; TRBD1 matches 12 bases. J lost 8 bases, V lost 2 bases, and 4 bases had no gene match. This CDR3 region has 14 residues. Germline V gene sequence: CDR1 GTSNPN, CDR2 SVGIG (reference sequence). CDR3 in amino acids: CAWSKGTGGDEQFF. The CDR3, as DNA: TGTGCCTGGAGTAAAGGGACAGGGGGCGATGAGCAGTTCTTC.

This clone was found a few times. The chain uses TRBV5-1 and TRBJ1-5; TRBD1 agrees at 9 bases. The CDR3 runs to 15 residues. Trimming removed 0 bases from V and 6 bases from J; junction bases left unmatched: 4. Looked up from germline, CDR1 is SGHRS and CDR2 is YFSETQ. CDR3 region: CASSLETGGSQPQHF. The DNA of the CDR3 is TGCGCCAGCAGCTTGGAGACAGGGGGGAGTCAGCCCCAGCATTTT.

The rearrangement uses TRBV7-8 and TRBJ1-1; 10 bases are shared with TRBD1. This CDR3 contains 13 residues. V was clipped by 8 bases and J by 4 bases; unmatched bases: 4. Germline V gives CDR1 SGHVS, CDR2 FQNEAQ. CDR3 nucleotides: TGTGCCAGCGCCGACAGGGGGCCCACTGAAGCTTTCTTT. As protein: CASADRGPTEAFF.

V gene TRBV4-3 combines with J gene TRBJ2-1; maybe TRBD2 (6 bases). The CDR3 covers 16 residues. CDR1 is LGHNA and CDR2 is YSLEER in the germline V gene. The V end lost 3 bases, the J end lost 9 bases, and 21 bases lay between the germline ends. The CDR3 DNA reads as TGCGCCAGCAGCCACCAGAAAAAAAGTGCGGGGACTGAGCAGTTCTTC. Its protein product is CASSHQKKSAGTEQFF.

The chain employs TRBV19 and TRBJ1-6, with TRBD1 matching over 9 bases. There are 16 residues in the CDR3. Trimming cost V 4 bases and J 6 bases; bases outside gene matches: 7. Germline-derived CDR1 and CDR2 are LNHDA and SQIVND (reference sequence). CDR3 sequence: CASSNTGGNLNSPLHF. The CDR3 DNA is TGTGCCAGTAGTAATACAGGGGGCAATCTTAATTCACCCCTCCACTTT.

This rearrangement joins TRBV7-9 to TRBJ2-1, with TRBD1 as a possible D gene (5 bases). The CDR3 consists of 15 residues. Looked up from germline, CDR1 is SEHNR and CDR2 is FQNEAQ (reference sequence). V lost 5 bases to trimming and J lost 4 bases, with 15 bases between them. CDR3 protein: CASSHIRALYNEQFF. The CDR3 DNA is TGTGCCAGCAGCCACATCAGGGCTCTGTACAATGAGCAGTTCTTC.

The chain combines TRBV2 with TRBJ1-5, with 9 bases lining up with TRBD1. CDR3 length: 16 amino acids. Per germline, CDR1 SNHLY and CDR2 FYNNEI. Unmatched junction bases numbered 5, after V lost 0 bases and J lost 5 bases. This CDR3 reads CASSEAGGQGDQPQHF. CDR3 coding DNA: TGTGCCAGCAGTGAAGCGGGGGGACAGGGCGATCAGCCCCAGCATTTT.

The V and J genes are TRBV28 and TRBJ2-3, with TRBD1 as a possible D gene (6 bases). Germline CDR1 and CDR2: MDHEN and SYDVKM. Trimming pared 8 bases from V and 0 bases from J, leaving 15 bases between. The CDR3 consists of 15 residues. CDR3 nucleotides: TGTGCCAGCTCCCGCGGCAGGGGCAGCACAGATACGCAGTATTTT. Translated: CASSRGRGSTDTQYF.

This sequence joins TRBV24-1 and TRBJ2-3; 9 bases align to TRBD1. Germline lookup yields CDR1 KGHDR and CDR2 SFDVKD. V dropped 4 bases and J dropped 4; count of bases not matched to a gene: 8. The CDR3 loop spans 16 amino acids. The CDR3 loop reads CATSDSGTGSPDTQYF. CDR3 DNA sequence: TGTGCCACCAGTGACTCCGGGACAGGGTCCCCAGATACGCAGTATTTT.

This clone showed up many times. V and J are TRBV3-1 (or the pseudogene TRBV3-2) and TRBJ2-2; D unresolved. The V end lost 2 bases, the J end lost 8 bases, and 9 bases lay between the germline ends. Germline V gives CDR1 LGHDT, CDR2 YNNKEL (reference sequence). The CDR3 loop spans 13 amino acids. The CDR3, as DNA: TGTGCCAGCAGCCAAACCCTGACAGGGGAGCTGTTTTTT. Amino acids: CASSQTLTGELFF.

The CDR3 region has the DNA TGTGCCAGCAGCTCCGGAGCAATCGGTCAGGGAAAGGGTCTTGAGCAGTACTTC. Its protein product is CASSSGAIGQGKGLEQYF. The chain joins TRBV9 to TRBJ2-7, with a tentative D call TRBD1 (5 bases). V was shortened by 4 bases and J by 7 bases, with 30 bases between the two germline ends. CDR1 and CDR2 (germline): SGDLS, YYNGEE. CDR3 length equals 18 residues.

This chain connects TRBV30 to TRBJ2-3; 16 bases align to TRBD2. Per germline, CDR1 GTSNPN and CDR2 SVGIG (reference sequence). Trimming took 0 bases from V and 4 from J; bases not matched to a gene: 16. This CDR3 contains 21 residues. For the CDR3, the DNA is TGTGCCTGGAGTGTCGGCCTCTTACCGGGACTAGCGGGGGGGAAAGCAGATACGCAGTATTTT. It codes for CAWSVGLLPGLAGGKADTQYF.

V is TRBV2 and J is TRBJ2-7; 10 positions match TRBD1. The germline CDR1 and CDR2 sequences are SNHLY and FYNNEI. The CDR3 spans 15 residues. With V trimmed by 5 bases and J by 4 bases, 8 bases remained unmatched. The CDR3 is CASSNPGQGTYEQYF. The CDR3 nucleotides read TGTGCCAGCAGTAATCCGGGACAGGGGACATACGAGCAGTACTTC.

Comments on this clone: This may stem from a read error, because a much larger clone lies one nucleotide away. The chain employs TRBV7-8 and TRBJ1-5; 12 bases agree with TRBD1. This CDR3 contains 16 residues. Looked up from germline, CDR1 is SGHVS and CDR2 is FQNEAQ. J lost 7 bases, V lost 2 bases, and 6 bases had no gene match. The CDR3 DNA is TGTGCCAGCAGCTTAAAGGGACAGGGGGCATCACAGCCCCAGCATTTT. Its protein is CASSLKGQGASQPQHF.

The CDR3 DNA is TGTGCCAGCAGTTACGGAGCTTTGAACACTGAAGCTTTCTTT. The encoded protein is CASSYGALNTEAFF. J is TRBJ1-1 and V is TRBV6-6; D gene unclear. This CDR3 has 14 residues. The germline V gene encodes CDR1 MNHNY and CDR2 SVGAGI (reference sequence). V was pared by 2 bases and J by 0 bases, with 7 bases between.